The rows below give T cell receptor beta chains drawn from one sample of a study of Tregs in tolerant kidney transplant recipients. Here immunoSEQ multiplex PCR was the method, and the copy in TCRdb shows in-frame clones only, minus some. Among roughly 80,000 clones listed, roughly 91% were seen once. The source material was CD4+ T cells from blood (PBMCs), sampled 24 months after the transplant. These receptors came from a human patient who received a combined kidney and bone marrow transplant. Some T cells may be graft donor cells. The CDR3 runs from the conserved cysteine through the conserved F or W. The D gene is left open where the match is weak. Clone size is stated in some rows and not others, as once, few, many or a class when expanded.

J | D | size | V | CDR3 | DNA
TRBJ2-1 | TRBD1 | - | TRBV5-1 | CASSLQPGTGVSYNEQFF | TGCGCCAGCAGCTTACAACCCGGGACAGGGGTCTCCTACAATGAGCAGTTCTTC
TRBJ1-1 | - | - | TRBV30 | CAWSVWQGSGTEAFF | TGTGCCTGGAGTGTATGGCAGGGATCGGGCACTGAAGCTTTCTTT
TRBJ2-1 | TRBD2 | - | TRBV2 | CASSDLAGAWVEQFF | TGTGCCAGCAGTGATCTAGCGGGAGCGTGGGTTGAGCAGTTCTTC
TRBJ1-2 | TRBD1 | - | TRBV4-1 | CASSHPPRGNYGYTF | TGCGCCAGCAGCCACCCTCCCAGGGGGAACTATGGCTACACCTTC
TRBJ1-2 | TRBD1 | - | TRBV10-3 | CAIRGPGQGLYGYTF | TGTGCCATCAGAGGCCCGGGACAGGGCCTCTATGGCTACACCTTC
TRBJ2-2 | - | - | TRBV28 | CASSRVWSSNTGELFF | TGTGCCAGCAGTCGCGTCTGGAGTTCGAACACCGGGGAGCTGTTTTTT
TRBJ2-2 | TRBD1 | - | TRBV19 | CASSIIPGQAVRTGELFF | TGTGCCAGTAGTATTATCCCGGGACAGGCGGTCAGGACCGGGGAGCTGTTTTTT
TRBJ2-7 | - | - | TRBV5-4 | CASSLLGTGTIPYEQYF | TGTGCCAGCAGCTTGCTTGGAACCGGGACAATCCCCTACGAGCAGTACTTC
TRBJ2-1 | TRBD2 | - | TRBV28 | CASGPLRGGLYNEQFF | TGTGCCAGCGGCCCCCTGCGGGGGGGCTTGTACAATGAGCAGTTCTTC
TRBJ2-7 | TRBD2 | - | TRBV5-6 | CASSLGDYSYEQYF | TGTGCCAGCAGCTTGGGGGACTACTCCTACGAGCAGTACTTC
TRBJ2-2 | - | - | TRBV29-1 | CSVGRQDRGELFF | TGCAGCGTAGGCCGACAGGATCGCGGGGAGCTGTTTTTT
TRBJ1-2 | - | - | TRBV4-3 | CASSQVDSPNYGYTF | TGCGCCAGCAGCCAAGTCGACAGCCCCAACTATGGCTACACCTTC
TRBJ2-2 | TRBD1 | - | TRBV4-1 | CASSHQWTGNRGLQPNTGELFF | TGCGCCAGCAGCCATCAATGGACAGGGAACAGGGGGCTTCAACCGAACACCGGGGAGCTGTTTTTT
TRBJ1-1 | - | - | TRBV5-1 | CASRTGTLGTEAFF | TGCGCCAGCAGAACAGGGACCCTCGGAACTGAAGCTTTCTTT
TRBJ2-5 | - | - | TRBV2 | CASSPGGETQYF | TGTGCCAGCTCTCCGGGTGGGGAGACCCAGTACTTC
TRBJ2-1 | - | - | TRBV2 | CASSEGGEQFF | TGTGCCAGCAGTGAGGGGGGTGAGCAGTTCTTC
TRBJ1-3 | - | - | TRBV7-9 | CASSLPLRSSGNTIYF | TGTGCCAGCAGCTTACCGCTTCGGAGCTCTGGAAACACCATATATTTT
TRBJ2-5 | - | - | TRBV9 | CASSDRQETQYF | TGTGCCAGCAGCGATAGACAAGAGACCCAGTACTTC
TRBJ1-4 | - | - | TRBV9 | CASSVDTPNEKLFF | TGTGCCAGCAGCGTGGACACACCAAATGAAAAACTGTTTTTT
TRBJ2-7 | - | - | TRBV6-4 | CASRKNSGEQYF | TGTGCCAGCAGGAAAAACTCAGGTGAGCAGTACTTC
TRBJ2-3 | - | - | TRBV27 | CASSLERWGTDTQYF | TGTGCCAGCAGTTTAGAGCGGTGGGGCACAGATACGCAGTATTTT
TRBJ1-3 | - | - | TRBV11-3 | CASSYSSGNTIYF | TGTGCCAGCAGCTATAGCTCTGGAAACACCATATATTTT
TRBJ1-4 | TRBD1 | once | TRBV6-5 | CASSEVRQGKLFF | TGTGCCAGCAGCGAAGTGCGACAGGGAAAACTGTTTTTT
TRBJ1-5 | - | - | TRBV4-1 | CASSQAGYSNQPQHF | TGCGCCAGCAGCCAGGCGGGGTATAGCAATCAGCCCCAGCATTTT
TRBJ1-2 | - | - | TRBV7-2 | CASSLDRGTNYGYTF | TGTGCCAGCAGCTTAGATCGGGGAACTAACTATGGCTACACCTTC
TRBJ2-5 | TRBD1 | - | TRBV15 | CATSTGQGVRETQYF | TGTGCCACCAGCACCGGACAGGGGGTCCGGGAGACCCAGTACTTC
TRBJ2-1 | TRBD2 | - | TRBV9 | CASSVVGRAPYNEQFF | TGTGCCAGCAGCGTAGTCGGGAGGGCCCCCTACAATGAGCAGTTCTTC
TRBJ1-1 | - | once | TRBV28 | CASSLEQLNTEAFF | TGTGCCAGCAGTTTGGAACAGTTGAACACTGAAGCTTTCTTT
TRBJ1-2 | - | - | TRBV29-1 | CSTRLTYGYTF | TGCAGCACCAGGTTAACCTATGGCTACACCTTC
TRBJ2-4 | - | - | TRBV7-2 | CASSRGTLAAKNIQYF | TGTGCCAGCAGTCGGGGGACGTTGGCGGCCAAAAACATTCAGTACTTC
TRBJ1-5 | TRBD1 | - | TRBV7-9 | CASSRDRPQPQHF | TGTGCCAGCAGTCGGGACAGACCTCAGCCCCAGCATTTT
TRBJ2-1 | - | - | TRBV7-9 | CASRSGSYNEQFF | TGTGCCAGCAGGAGCGGCTCCTACAATGAGCAGTTCTTC
TRBJ1-1 | - | - | TRBV7-9 | CASSSSRWGLNSGNTEAFF | TGTGCCAGCAGCTCATCCCGTTGGGGGCTGAACTCGGGGAACACTGAAGCTTTCTTT
TRBJ1-1 | TRBD1 | - | TRBV2 | CASRKGGQGAANTEAFF | TGTGCCAGCAGGAAAGGGGGACAGGGTGCCGCGAACACTGAAGCTTTCTTT
TRBJ2-7 | TRBD1 | - | TRBV11-2 | CASSTQGAGEQYF | TGTGCCAGCAGCACGCAGGGGGCTGGCGAGCAGTACTTC
TRBJ2-7 | TRBD1 | - | TRBV2 | CASRTGGREQYF | TGTGCCAGCAGAACAGGGGGAAGGGAGCAGTACTTC